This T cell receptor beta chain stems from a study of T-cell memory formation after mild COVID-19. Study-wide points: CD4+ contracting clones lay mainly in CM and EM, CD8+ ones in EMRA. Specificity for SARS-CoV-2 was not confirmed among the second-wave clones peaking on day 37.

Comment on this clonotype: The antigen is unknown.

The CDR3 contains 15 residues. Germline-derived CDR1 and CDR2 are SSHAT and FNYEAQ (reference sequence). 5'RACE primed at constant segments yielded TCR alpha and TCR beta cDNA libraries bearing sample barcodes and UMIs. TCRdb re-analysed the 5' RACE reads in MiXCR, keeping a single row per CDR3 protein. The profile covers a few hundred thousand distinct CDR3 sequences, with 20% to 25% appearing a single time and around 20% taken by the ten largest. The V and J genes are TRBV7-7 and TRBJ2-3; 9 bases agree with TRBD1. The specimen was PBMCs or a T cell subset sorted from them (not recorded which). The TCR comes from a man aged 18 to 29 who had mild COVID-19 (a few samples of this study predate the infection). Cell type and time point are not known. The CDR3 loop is CASRPRDRDPDTQYF. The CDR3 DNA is TGTGCTAGCCGCCCCCGGGACAGGGACCCAGATACGCAGTATTTT.